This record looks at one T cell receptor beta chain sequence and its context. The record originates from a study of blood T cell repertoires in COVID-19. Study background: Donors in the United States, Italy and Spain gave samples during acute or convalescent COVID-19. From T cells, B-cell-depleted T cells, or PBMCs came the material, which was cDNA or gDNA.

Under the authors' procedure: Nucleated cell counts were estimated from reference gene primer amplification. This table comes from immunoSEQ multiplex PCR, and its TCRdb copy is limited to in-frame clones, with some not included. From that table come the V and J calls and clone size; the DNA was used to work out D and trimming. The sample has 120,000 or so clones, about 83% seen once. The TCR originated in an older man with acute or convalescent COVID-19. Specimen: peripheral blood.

The CDR3 sequence: CAWSASRLRGAGEQYF. DNA for the CDR3: TGTGCCTGGAGTGCCTCTAGGCTGCGGGGGGCGGGGGAGCAGTACTTC. The gene calls are TRBV30 and TRBJ2-7; 8 bases map to TRBD2. The J segment lost 7 bases and the V segment lost 1 base, leaving 15 bases of the junction unmatched. Looked up from germline, CDR1 is GTSNPN and CDR2 is SVGIG (reference sequence). This CDR3 is 16 amino acids long.